This passage covers 18 T cell receptor beta chains from one sample sequenced in a study of tissue T cells after allogeneic stem cell transplantation. Using immunoSEQ multiplex PCR, the repertoire was profiled, and TCRdb retains in-frame clones only, with some absent. The repertoire has tens of thousands of clones, about nine tenths of them found once; the top ten carry roughly 3.8%. The specimen was blood, collected before transplantation. All receptors derive from a woman aged 35-70 years who later had graft-versus-host disease after an allogeneic stem cell transplant.

This clone was picked up a small number of times. This sequence joins TRBV13 and TRBJ1-1; possible D gene TRBD1, 6 bases. With 5 bases removed from V and 1 base from J, the gap between germline ends came to 8 bases. The CDR3 totals 13 residues. Looked up from germline, CDR1 is PRHDT and CDR2 is FYEKMQ (reference sequence). CDR3 sequence (DNA): TGTGCCAGCAGCCCGACAGGGAACACTGAAGCTTTCTTT. It is translated as CASSPTGNTEAFF.

V usage is TRBV5-6 and J usage is TRBJ2-3; no reliable D call. In germline, CDR1 is SGHDT, CDR2 YYEEEE. With 2 bases removed from V and 2 bases from J, the gap between germline ends came to 6 bases. This CDR3 comprises 13 residues. CDR3 sequence (DNA): TGTGCCAGCAGCTTCGGCCACACAGATACGCAGTATTTT. Translation: CASSFGHTDTQYF.

This clone showed up just once. V usage is TRBV19 and J usage is TRBJ2-7; 9 bases match TRBD1. Germline V gives CDR1 LNHDA, CDR2 SQIVND (reference sequence). CDR3 length equals 14 residues. The V gene end was trimmed by 9 bases and the J gene end by 4 bases; junction bases not matched to a gene: 10. In DNA, the CDR3 is TGTGCCAGCTCCTACCGGGACAGGGCGTACGAGCAGTACTTC. Its translation: CASSYRDRAYEQYF.

This clone appeared once. The chain uses TRBV30 and TRBJ1-3; no clear D. Germline V gene data show CDR1 as GTSNPN and CDR2 as SVGIG (reference sequence). Deletions cut 1 base from V and 0 bases from J, with 7 bases between. The CDR3 covers 14 residues. The CDR3 sequence: CAWSEAFSGNTIYF. The CDR3 DNA reads TGTGCCTGGAGTGAGGCTTTCTCTGGAAACACCATATATTTT.

V gene TRBV19 combines with J gene TRBJ1-1; tentatively, D is TRBD1 (6 bases). V was clipped by 6 bases and J by 3 bases, with 17 bases between them. Germline CDR1 and CDR2: LNHDA and SQIVND (reference sequence). The length of the CDR3 is 15 residues. The CDR3: CASSHTRQAYTEAFF. The DNA for the CDR3 is TGTGCCAGTAGCCATACTCGACAGGCGTACACTGAAGCTTTCTTT.

V gene TRBV7-9 combines with J gene TRBJ2-5; a weak D match, TRBD2 (6 bases). CDR3 length equals 16 residues. Trimming shortened V by 6 bases and J by 2 bases, and 19 bases separated the two germline ends. Germline V CDR1 and CDR2: SEHNR, FQNEAQ (reference sequence). The CDR3 spells CASSRQTGTQQETQYF. CDR3 in DNA: TGTGCCAGCAGTCGTCAGACCGGGACTCAGCAAGAGACCCAGTACTTC.

CDR3 sequence reads: CASSLAPGSGQTQYF. CDR3 DNA sequence: TGCGCCAGCAGCTTGGCTCCGGGATCCGGACAGACCCAGTACTTC. J is TRBJ2-5 and V is TRBV5-1, with a weak D call TRBD2 (5 bases). Trimming took 0 bases from V and 6 from J, leaving 15 bases between them. Germline CDR1 and CDR2: SGHRS and YFSETQ. The CDR3 spans 15 residues.

The rearrangement uses TRBV6-5 and TRBJ2-7; D is possibly TRBD1 (8 bases). CDR3 length: 15 residues. The V end was cut by 1 base, the J end by 6 bases, with 16 bases between. Germline V gene lookup returns CDR1 MNHEY and CDR2 SVGAGI. The chain's CDR3 is CASSYYQTGEGEQYF. The CDR3 DNA is TGTGCCAGCAGTTACTACCAGACAGGGGAGGGCGAGCAGTACTTC.

This sequence joins TRBV11-2 and TRBJ2-1; TRBD2 matches 11 bases. V was pared by 0 bases and J by 4 bases, with 8 bases of the junction left unmatched. This CDR3 spans 18 amino acids. Germline V gene lookup returns CDR1 SGHAT and CDR2 FQNNGV. The CDR3, as DNA: TGTGCCAGCAGCTTAGATCGATACGGGACTAGCGGATACAATGAGCAGTTCTTC. Translating it yields CASSLDRYGTSGYNEQFF.

This sequence joins TRBV10-3 and TRBJ2-1; D is uncertain. Between the trimmed V and J ends, which lost 6 bases and 5 bases, there was a span of 8 bases. CDR1 and CDR2 (germline): ENHRY, SYGVKD. The CDR3 has 12 residues. CDR3 residues: CAISYTNNEQFF. CDR3 coding DNA: TGTGCCATCAGCTACACCAACAATGAGCAGTTCTTC.

The rearrangement uses TRBV7-3 and TRBJ2-1; D remains unclear. Trimming pared 3 bases from V and 8 bases from J, leaving 17 bases between. The germline gives CDR1 SGHTA, CDR2 FQGTGA. The CDR3 totals 15 residues. CDR3 in amino acids: CASSFARSPQDEQFF. CDR3 in DNA: TGTGCCAGCAGCTTTGCGAGGTCTCCTCAAGATGAGCAGTTCTTC.

The chain has TRBV27 and TRBJ1-2; D unresolved. Trimming took off 4 bases at V and 4 bases at J, with 13 bases between the two ends. The CDR3 sequence is 14 residues long. CDR1 and CDR2 from the germline V gene are MNHEY and SMNVEV (reference sequence). The CDR3 DNA reads as TGTGCCAGCAGTTCGGCATTCAGTATCTATGGCTACACCTTC. It is translated as CASSSAFSIYGYTF.

The J gene is TRBJ2-1, the V gene TRBV5-1, with TRBD2 matching over 10 bases. The germline V gene has CDR1 SGHRS and CDR2 YFSETQ. This CDR3 has 14 amino acids. V shed 4 bases, J shed 9 bases, and the junction held 7 bases outside the gene matches. The CDR3 nucleotides read TGCGCCAGCAGCCAATGGGGACTAGCGATTGAGCAGTTCTTC. Translating gives CASSQWGLAIEQFF. Full variable domain (rest looked up from reference TRBV5-1 and TRBJ2-1): KAGVTQTPRYLIKTRGQQVTLSCSPISGHRSVSWYQQTPGQGLQFLFEYFSETQRNKGNFPGRFSGRQFSNSRSEMNVSTLELGDSALYLCASSQWGLAIEQFFGPGTRLTVL.

A single count supports this clone. Written as DNA, the CDR3 is TGTGCCAGCAGTCTACCTAGGGGAGAGGGGCACGAGCAGTACTTC. This sequence encodes CASSLPRGEGHEQYF. The chain has TRBV6-6 and TRBJ2-7, with D possibly called TRBD1 or TRBD2 (5 bases each). V was trimmed by 5 bases and J by 5 bases, leaving 19 bases between them. The CDR3 is 15 amino acids. Germline loops: CDR1 MNHNY, CDR2 SVGAGI (reference sequence).

The chain uses TRBV21-1 and TRBJ2-1; the table names TRBD2, a call not compared with the DNA. TRBV21-1 is flagged as a pseudogene. This CDR3 has 17 amino acids. CDR3 protein: CASSKKRGESSYNEQFF. Here the CDR3 DNA reads TGTGCCAGCAGCAAAAAAAGAGGAGAGAGCTCCTACAATGAGCAGTTCTTC.

The V and J genes are TRBV11-2 and TRBJ2-5; 7 bases line up with TRBD1. Trimming at V came to 5 bases and at J to 1 base, leaving 10 bases not matched to a gene. In germline, CDR1 is SGHAT, CDR2 FQNNGV. The CDR3 totals 16 residues. The CDR3 nucleotides read TGTGCCAGCAGCCCAAAGCGAGACAGGGCCCAAGAGACCCAGTACTTC. Translation: CASSPKRDRAQETQYF. The whole variable domain, remainder taken from reference TRBV11-2 and TRBJ2-5, is EAGVAQSPRYKIIEKRQSVAFWCNPISGHATLYWYQQILGQGPKLLIQFQNNGVVDDSQLPKDRFSAERLKGVDSTLKIQPAKLEDSAVYLCASSPKRDRAQETQYFGPGTRLLVL.

This chain joins TRBV6-6 and TRBJ2-3; 7 bases match TRBD1. This CDR3 is 14 amino acids long. From germline, CDR1 is MNHNY and CDR2 SVGAGI (reference sequence). The ends lost 5 bases at V and 10 bases at J; junction bases unmatched: 12. CDR3: CASSTPGTDFPQYF. DNA for the CDR3: TGTGCCAGCAGTACCCCTGGGACAGACTTCCCGCAGTATTTT.

The V gene is TRBV19, the J gene TRBJ2-1; 7 bases align to TRBD2. The V gene's germline CDR1 is LNHDA and CDR2 SQIVND (reference sequence). J was trimmed by 2 bases and V by 5 bases; bases with no gene match: 6. CDR3 length equals 15 residues. CDR3 sequence reads: CASSHPSGPYNEQFF. The DNA for the CDR3 is TGTGCCAGTAGTCATCCTAGCGGACCCTACAATGAGCAGTTCTTC.